This T cell receptor (beta chain) was sequenced during a study of T cells after posttransplantation cyclophosphamide. Whole-study results and caveats: Recipient CMV seropositivity and CMV reactivation strongly tracked TRB clonality. Later blood repertoires were often dominated by clones from the donor CD8+ memory compartment.

Peripheral blood was collected from the related graft donor on the marrow donation day. In its sample, this clone was seen many times. Its antigen is as yet unknown. The method was immunoSEQ multiplex PCR; TCRdb's version includes in-frame clones alone and lacks a portion of them. This sample has over 45,000 clones and no singletons, with 2.2% in the ten largest. The TCR sequence derives from a man in his forties or fifties in good health, CMV-negative, and a related stem cell transplant donor. Specimen: PBMCs.

In nucleotides, the CDR3 is TGTGCCAGCTCACCGCTAGCGGGAGGCCTGGGAGAGACCCAGTACTTC. Protein: CASSPLAGGLGETQYF. This chain connects TRBV18 to TRBJ2-5; 11 bases match TRBD2. The ends lost 3 bases at V and 4 bases at J; junction bases unmatched: 7. The CDR3 is made up of 16 amino acids. Germline V lookup: CDR1 KGHSH, CDR2 LQKENI.